A single sample gave rise to the 4 T cell receptor beta chains below, sequenced in a study of OX40 agonist ivuxolimab in advanced cancers. Libraries were built with the immunoSEQ multiplex PCR assay. What TCRdb holds here is the immuneACCESS table cut down to in-frame rearrangements. Part of the clones is not present; checked against another copy, under half of the missing clones reflect an unresolved V gene, and the others are unexplained. For this sample the table gives about 60,000 clones, of which 75% to 95% were detected only once. 11% to 15% of the sample rests with the top ten. Sequencing used CD4+ or CD8+ T cells sorted from blood, obtained in a trial of the OX40 agonist ivuxolimab. The source is an adult with an advanced solid tumor such as melanoma, head and neck, liver or kidney cancer.

The chain combines TRBV7-9 with TRBJ2-2, with TRBD1 matching 9 bases. Germline V lookup: CDR1 SEHNR, CDR2 FQNEAQ (reference sequence). The CDR3 spans 16 residues. Trimming took 5 bases from V and 6 from J; bases not matched to a gene: 10. The CDR3, as DNA: TGTGCCAGCAGCGCAATCCGGGACAGGGCGTCCGGGGAGCTGTTTTTT. This codes for CASSAIRDRASGELFF.

V usage is TRBV5-6 and J usage is TRBJ2-5; D may correspond to TRBD1 or TRBD2 (5 bases each). Between the trimmed V and J ends, which lost 1 base and 5 bases, there was a span of 9 bases. Germline loops: CDR1 SGHDT, CDR2 YYEEEE. The CDR3 length is 13 residues. The CDR3 sequence: CASSLQGVETQYF. The CDR3 region has the DNA TGTGCCAGCAGCTTGCAGGGAGTGGAGACCCAGTACTTC. Using reference TRBV5-6 and TRBJ2-5 for the parts outside the CDR3, the full variable domain is DAGVTQSPTHLIKTRGQQVTLRCSPKSGHDTVSWYQQALGQGPQFIFQYYEEEERQRGNFPDRFSGHQFPNYSSELNVNALLLGDSALYLCASSLQGVETQYFGPGTRLLVL.

This clone was counted between two and nine times. This sequence joins TRBV11-1 and TRBJ2-7, with D uncertain. The germline V gene has CDR1 SGHAT and CDR2 FQDESV (reference sequence). Trimming shortened V by 2 bases and J by 3 bases, and 14 bases separated the two germline ends. The CDR3 length is 15 residues. The CDR3 spells CASSLNRRMYYEQYF. The CDR3 nucleotides are TGTGCCAGCAGCTTAAATAGGCGGATGTACTACGAGCAGTACTTC.

The chain couples TRBV15 to TRBJ2-1; tentative D call: TRBD2 (6 bases). Trimming removed 6 bases at V and 0 bases at J, with 12 bases between. Germline values: CDR1 LNHNV, CDR2 YYDKDF (reference sequence). This CDR3 contains 15 residues. CDR3 protein: CATRGLLSSYNEQFF. CDR3 coding DNA: TGTGCCACCAGGGGACTGTTGAGCTCCTACAATGAGCAGTTCTTC.